These 21 T cell receptor beta chains originate from one sample sequenced in a study of graft-versus-host responses after intestinal transplantation. Graft material was processed, releasing intraepithelial and lamina propria lymphocytes. TCRdb keeps only in-frame clones here, not all; method: immunoSEQ multiplex PCR. Of over 8,000 clones in the sample, 55% to 75% are singletons; the top ten hold almost 9.5%. This sample comprised ileum tissue, obtained around 460 days after transplant. The receptors were sampled from a human patient who received an intestinal transplant, so some T cells may come from the graft donor.

The chain joins TRBV11-3 to TRBJ2-5; D may be TRBD2 (6 bases). Germline V gives CDR1 SGHNT, CDR2 YENEEA. This CDR3 region has 14 residues. V lost 3 bases and J lost 1, with 9 bases in between. The CDR3 coding sequence is TGTGCCAGCAGCTTCGGGGGACCCCAAGAGACCCAGTACTTC. It codes for CASSFGGPQETQYF.

The CDR3 protein is CASRAQEYNSPLHF. CDR3 in DNA: TGTGCCAGCAGAGCACAGGAGTATAATTCACCCCTCCACTTT. The chain joins TRBV28 to TRBJ1-6, with D maybe TRBD1 (5 bases). The CDR3 extends over 14 amino acids. Trimming took 6 bases from V and 4 from J, leaving 10 bases between them. Germline lookup yields CDR1 MDHEN and CDR2 SYDVKM.

The rearrangement joins TRBV28 to TRBJ2-7; D may be TRBD1 (6 bases). The CDR3 runs 11 residues. Germline V gene lookup returns CDR1 MDHEN and CDR2 SYDVKM. The V gene lost 8 bases and the J gene lost 7 bases, with 12 bases spanning the gap. CDR3: CASAQGAEQYF. CDR3 DNA sequence: TGTGCCAGCGCACAGGGAGCGGAGCAGTACTTC.

The chain uses TRBV19 and TRBJ2-2; maybe TRBD2 (6 bases). The germline V gene encodes CDR1 LNHDA and CDR2 SQIVND (reference sequence). This CDR3 is built from 14 residues. V lost 10 bases, J lost 2 bases, and 14 bases lay in between. The CDR3 loop reads CATTGLFNTGELFF. Here the CDR3 DNA reads TGTGCCACTACGGGACTCTTCAACACCGGGGAGCTGTTTTTT.

The J gene is TRBJ2-5, the V gene TRBV2, with D possibly being TRBD2 (5 bases). This CDR3 region has 20 residues. Trimming shortened V by 7 bases and J by 4 bases, and 34 bases separated the two germline ends. Germline V CDR1 and CDR2: SNHLY, FYNNEI. The CDR3 is CASTGSKNSRAFKGRETQYF. As DNA, the CDR3 is TGTGCCAGCACGGGATCCAAAAACTCTCGGGCCTTCAAAGGTCGAGAGACCCAGTACTTC.

The V gene is TRBV18, the J gene TRBJ2-2; weak D call: TRBD1 (5 bases). Trimming pared 3 bases from V and 0 bases from J, leaving 5 bases between. The CDR3 runs to 14 residues. The germline gives CDR1 KGHSH, CDR2 LQKENI. CDR3 DNA sequence: TGTGCCAGCTCACCGACAGCGAACACCGGGGAGCTGTTTTTT. Translating gives CASSPTANTGELFF.

This clone was seen a single time. V and J are TRBV2 and TRBJ1-4, with 7 bases fitting TRBD1. Germline trimming cut 6 bases from V and 1 base from J; bases unmatched to any gene: 8. The CDR3 extends over 16 amino acids. Germline V CDR1 and CDR2: SNHLY, FYNNEI. For the CDR3, the DNA is TGTGCCAGCAGGGCTGGACAGGTCGGAACTAATGAAAAACTGTTTTTT. Residues: CASRAGQVGTNEKLFF.

The rearrangement uses TRBV18 and TRBJ2-1; 10 bases match TRBD1. The trim removed 1 base at V and 3 bases at J, leaving 3 bases unmatched. The CDR3 contains 16 residues. The germline V gene encodes CDR1 KGHSH and CDR2 LQKENI. CDR3 residues: CASSPRGQGFYNEQFF. The CDR3 nucleotides are TGTGCCAGCTCACCACGGGGACAGGGGTTCTACAATGAGCAGTTCTTC.

V and J are TRBV4-2 and TRBJ2-1, with TRBD2 as a possible D gene (6 bases). Trimming took 1 base from V and 0 from J, leaving 13 bases between them. The CDR3 contains 17 residues. CDR1 and CDR2 from the germline V gene are LGHNA and YNFKEQ. The CDR3 region is CASSQVVWGDSYNEQFF. CDR3 DNA: TGTGCCAGCAGCCAAGTGGTCTGGGGGGACTCCTACAATGAGCAGTTCTTC.

The rearrangement links TRBV9 to TRBJ2-3; TRBD2 matches 12 bases. The CDR3 totals 15 residues. The trim removed 5 bases at V and 1 base at J, leaving 2 bases unmatched. CDR1 and CDR2 from the germline V gene are SGDLS and YYNGEE. The CDR3 DNA follows: TGTGCCAGCAGTTGGACTAGCGGGGGCACAGATACGCAGTATTTT. This encodes CASSWTSGGTDTQYF.

This chain uses TRBV7-2 with TRBJ1-1; TRBD1 might be the D (6 bases). Trimming pared 1 base from V and 5 bases from J, leaving 11 bases between. This CDR3 is built from 14 residues. The germline CDR1 and CDR2 sequences are SGHTA and FQGNSA. CDR3 DNA sequence: TGTGCCAGCAGCTTAGGCAGGGGTGTGACTGAAGCTTTCTTT. Translated, it gives CASSLGRGVTEAFF.

V and J are TRBV7-9 and TRBJ2-7, with 8 bases identical to TRBD1. Germline lookup yields CDR1 SEHNR and CDR2 FQNEAQ (reference sequence). The CDR3 runs to 13 residues. V trimming: 5 bases; J trimming: 6 bases; junction bases outside the gene matches: 6. The CDR3 protein is CASSATGGSEQYF. The CDR3 DNA reads TGTGCCAGCAGCGCCACAGGGGGGTCCGAGCAGTACTTC.

The gene calls are TRBV5-1 and TRBJ1-1, with a weak D call TRBD1 (6 bases). The V end was cut by 4 bases, the J end by 5 bases, with 18 bases between. The CDR3 extends over 15 amino acids. CDR1 and CDR2 from the germline V gene are SGHRS and YFSETQ. The CDR3 region has the DNA TGCGCCAGCAGCCCGCGTGGGGGCGTACTGACTGAAGCTTTCTTT. Translation: CASSPRGGVLTEAFF.

The chain links TRBV7-2 to TRBJ2-1; possible D gene TRBD2, 6 bases. V dropped 1 base and J dropped 5 bases, with 21 bases sitting between them. This CDR3 spans 18 amino acids. CDR1 is SGHTA, CDR2 FQGNSA, per germline. CDR3 sequence (DNA): TGTGCCAGCAGCTTAGTAAGTTTGAGCGGGTCTCGTGACAATGAGCAGTTCTTC. It is translated as CASSLVSLSGSRDNEQFF.

The chain has TRBV6-1 and TRBJ2-2; a weak D match, TRBD1 (5 bases). CDR1 and CDR2 from the germline V gene are MNHNS and SASEGT. V lost 6 bases to trimming and J lost 2 bases, with 7 bases between them. This CDR3 has 13 amino acids. CDR3 in amino acids: CASRDTNTGELFF. The CDR3 DNA is TGTGCCAGCAGGGACACTAACACCGGGGAGCTGTTTTTT.

This clone came up a few times. This chain uses TRBV6-1 with TRBJ1-4; 7 nucleotides line up with TRBD1. Germline V gene lookup returns CDR1 MNHNS and CDR2 SASEGT. CDR3 length equals 14 residues. V dropped 6 bases and J dropped 5; count of bases not matched to a gene: 6. CDR3 nucleotide sequence: TGTGCCAGCAGGAGGGGGCGCTTAAATGAAAAACTGTTTTTT. The encoded protein is CASRRGRLNEKLFF.

This rearrangement joins TRBV6-5 to TRBJ2-1, with 7 bases that match TRBD2. V shed 3 bases and J 2 bases; nucleotides not matched to a gene: 4. The CDR3 has 15 residues. Per the germline V gene, CDR1 is MNHEY and CDR2 is SVGAGI. Here the CDR3 DNA reads TGTGCCAGCAGTTATTCCGGACTAGCCTACAATGAGCAGTTCTTC. This codes for CASSYSGLAYNEQFF.

The V gene is TRBV28, the J gene TRBJ2-1; TRBD1 aligns across 7 bases. This CDR3 contains 14 residues. The V gene's germline CDR1 is MDHEN and CDR2 SYDVKM. V lost 5 bases and J lost 5; bases outside the gene matches: 6. Here the CDR3 reads CASSLTGANNEQFF. DNA of the CDR3: TGTGCCAGCAGTCTCACAGGGGCAAACAATGAGCAGTTCTTC. Looking up the rest from reference TRBV28 and TRBJ2-1 gives the full variable domain: DVKVTQSSRYLVKRTGEKVFLECVQDMDHENMFWYRQDPGLGLRLIYFSYDVKMKEKGDIPEGYSVSREKKERFSLILESASTNQTSMYLCASSLTGANNEQFFGPGTRLTVL.

This clone was observed a few times. The rearrangement uses TRBV20-1 and TRBJ2-1, with a weak D call TRBD1 (5 bases). V was trimmed by 5 bases and J by 8 bases, leaving 10 bases between them. The CDR3 is made up of 11 amino acids. The germline gives CDR1 DFQATT, CDR2 SNEGSKA (reference sequence). CDR3 nucleotides: TGCAGTGCTGAGGACATAGATGAGCAGTTCTTC. Residues: CSAEDIDEQFF.

The chain carries TRBV14 and TRBJ2-1, with D perhaps TRBD1 or TRBD2 (5 bases each). The CDR3 sequence is 16 residues long. Germline loops: CDR1 SGHDN, CDR2 FVKESK. The V and J ends lost 8 bases and 7 bases respectively, with 24 bases between them. CDR3 bases: TGTGCCAGCGGTCAAACCGGGACGCCTTGGGGGAATGAGCAGTTCTTC. Protein product: CASGQTGTPWGNEQFF.

The CDR3 nucleotides are TGTGCCAGCAGGCCGGGACTACCGTCCTACAATGAGCAGTTCTTC. This gives the protein CASRPGLPSYNEQFF. The chain is built from TRBV5-5 and TRBJ2-1, with 7 bases aligning to TRBD2. This CDR3 spans 15 amino acids. V gave up 5 bases and J gave up 1 base; unmatched junction bases: 6. Germline CDR1 and CDR2: SGHKS and YYEKEE (reference sequence).